One sample yielded the 30 T cell receptor beta chains listed below, sequenced in a study of blood T cell repertoires in COVID-19. TCRdb keeps only in-frame clones here, not all; method: immunoSEQ multiplex PCR. The repertoire includes around 200,000 clones, less than 90% of them detected once, and 0.55% to 0.75% sits in the top ten. Sequenced: peripheral blood. The receptors here all came from a middle-aged man with acute or convalescent COVID-19.

V and J are TRBV7-8 and TRBJ1-3; TRBD1 matches at 7 bases. This CDR3 is built from 14 residues. Germline V lookup: CDR1 SGHVS, CDR2 FQNEAQ. V lost 3 bases and J lost 5; bases outside the gene matches: 4. The CDR3: CASSLDRSRNTIYF. In DNA form, the CDR3 reads TGTGCCAGCAGCTTGGACAGGAGCCGAAACACCATATATTTT.

V gene TRBV19 combines with J gene TRBJ1-5; TRBD1 is a possible D gene (5 bases). The CDR3 is 15 amino acids. Per germline, CDR1 LNHDA and CDR2 SQIVND (reference sequence). The ends were cut back, 8 bases at V and 0 bases at J, with 14 bases in the middle. Here the CDR3 reads CASGTGFYSNQPQHF. The CDR3 bases are TGTGCCAGTGGAACAGGATTTTATAGCAATCAGCCCCAGCATTTT.

The chain couples TRBV6-2 or TRBV6-3 to TRBJ1-5; D gene ambiguous. Germline V gives CDR1 MNHEY, CDR2 SVGEGT. This CDR3 is 14 amino acids long. Trimming left V 4 bases short and J 0 bases short, with 7 bases between. The CDR3 region has the DNA TGTGCCAGCAGTTGGGAGAATAGCAATCAGCCCCAGCATTTT. This sequence encodes CASSWENSNQPQHF.

This chain joins TRBV27 and TRBJ2-1, with a weak D call TRBD2 (5 bases). V gave up 5 bases and J gave up 8 bases, with 13 bases separating them. The CDR3 is 13 amino acids. The germline V gene encodes CDR1 MNHEY and CDR2 SMNVEV (reference sequence). CDR3 nucleotide sequence: TGTGCCAGCAGTCTTAGCGCTTACTATGAGCAGTTCTTC. As protein: CASSLSAYYEQFF.

This clone was found a few times. The chain employs TRBV14 and TRBJ2-1; D is perhaps TRBD2 (5 bases). Germline CDR1 and CDR2: SGHDN and FVKESK. The CDR3 contains 17 residues. Trimming stripped 2 bases from V and 4 bases from J, with 18 bases between. The CDR3 protein is CASSQPEGLEGYNEQFF. The CDR3 nucleotides are TGTGCCAGCAGCCAACCCGAAGGGCTTGAGGGTTACAATGAGCAGTTCTTC.

V and J are TRBV7-9 and TRBJ1-1; D is undetermined. Germline V gene data show CDR1 as SEHNR and CDR2 as FQNEAQ (reference sequence). V was shortened by 6 bases and J by 11 bases, with 22 bases between the two germline ends. The CDR3 is made up of 14 amino acids. CDR3 residues: CASSPNVPHVSAFF. The CDR3 nucleotides are TGTGCCAGCAGTCCTAACGTCCCCCACGTTTCGGCTTTCTTT.

The chain couples TRBV5-1 to TRBJ2-1; tentatively, D is TRBD1 (6 bases). CDR1 is SGHRS and CDR2 is YFSETQ in the germline V gene. V was pared by 4 bases and J by 8 bases, with 16 bases between. The CDR3 extends over 14 amino acids. The CDR3 here is CASSGAGDIDEQFF. DNA of the CDR3: TGCGCCAGCAGCGGGGCAGGGGATATCGATGAGCAGTTCTTC.

The chain links TRBV28 to TRBJ2-7; D is perhaps TRBD2 (5 bases). The CDR3 runs to 18 residues. Germline loops: CDR1 MDHEN, CDR2 SYDVKM. V was clipped by 5 bases and J by 4 bases, with 27 bases between them. The CDR3: CASSPNQPAVTRTYEQYF. The CDR3 bases are TGTGCCAGCAGTCCCAACCAACCCGCCGTCACGAGGACTTACGAGCAGTACTTC.

This chain joins TRBV30 and TRBJ2-2; 10 bases are shared with TRBD1. CDR1 is GTSNPN and CDR2 is SVGIG in the germline V gene (reference sequence). The V and J ends lost 0 bases and 4 bases, in that order; junction bases with no gene match: 2. CDR3 size: 15 residues. The CDR3 spells CAWSVRDRGTGELFF. CDR3 sequence (DNA): TGTGCCTGGAGTGTAAGGGACAGGGGCACCGGGGAGCTGTTTTTT.

V gene TRBV7-2 combines with J gene TRBJ1-1; 7 bases map to TRBD1. The CDR3 loop spans 12 amino acids. Germline V gene sequence: CDR1 SGHTA, CDR2 FQGNSA. With V trimmed by 6 bases and J by 11 bases, 9 bases remained unmatched. The CDR3 DNA reads as TGTGCCAGCAGACGACAGGGTGAAGAGGCTTTCTTT. Amino acids: CASRRQGEEAFF.

The rearrangement joins TRBV3-1 (or the pseudogene TRBV3-2) to TRBJ1-4, with D possibly being TRBD1 (6 bases). This CDR3 is built from 16 residues. Germline values: CDR1 LGHDT, CDR2 YNNKEL (reference sequence). V shed 4 bases and J shed 4 bases, with 16 bases lying between them. The CDR3: CASSPRLGQSNEKLFF. CDR3 in DNA: TGTGCCAGCAGCCCCCGTTTAGGACAGAGTAATGAAAAACTGTTTTTT.

The chain has TRBV11-2 and TRBJ2-5; 7 nucleotides align to TRBD1. CDR1 is SGHAT, CDR2 FQNNGV, per germline. The CDR3 is 13 residues long. With 6 bases clipped from V and 4 bases from J, the junction kept 5 bases outside the gene matches. The CDR3 sequence is CASRRGLGETQYF. The CDR3 nucleotides read TGTGCCAGCAGGAGGGGGCTCGGAGAGACCCAGTACTTC.

This clone was seen just once. The rearrangement links TRBV7-9 to TRBJ1-4; 12 bases map to TRBD1. CDR1 and CDR2 from the germline V gene are SEHNR and FQNEAQ (reference sequence). The CDR3 length is 18 residues. After removal of 5 bases from V and 7 bases from J, the junction contained 14 bases not matched to a gene. The CDR3 protein is CASSPGTGGIIGGEKLFF. The CDR3 DNA sequence: TGTGCCAGCAGCCCCGGGACAGGGGGCATAATAGGCGGTGAAAAACTGTTTTTT.

This rearrangement joins TRBV5-4 to TRBJ1-2; 7 bases match TRBD1. Germline V CDR1 and CDR2: SGHNT, YYREEE (reference sequence). CDR3 length equals 16 residues. The V segment lost 3 bases and the J segment 1 base; nucleotides outside the gene matches: 9. The CDR3 reads CASSWERQGGNYGYTF. In DNA, the CDR3 is TGTGCCAGCAGCTGGGAACGACAGGGAGGTAACTATGGCTACACCTTC.

The chain couples TRBV19 to TRBJ1-1; no definite D call. CDR1 and CDR2 from the germline V gene are LNHDA and SQIVND (reference sequence). The CDR3 length is 11 residues. Trimming pared 4 bases from V and 8 bases from J, leaving 8 bases between. DNA for the CDR3: TGTGCCAGTAGTACCCCTATAGAAGCTTTCTTT. Translated, it gives CASSTPIEAFF.

The genes are TRBV29-1 and TRBJ2-3; 11 bases map to TRBD2. V was clipped by 5 bases and J by 4 bases; unmatched bases: 5. Germline V CDR1 and CDR2: SQVTM, ANQGSEA. The CDR3 is 14 residues long. This CDR3 is CSVSGTSGPDTQYF. CDR3 in DNA: TGCAGCGTTTCCGGGACTAGCGGCCCAGATACGCAGTATTTT.

This sequence joins TRBV9 and TRBJ1-1; TRBD1 aligns across 7 bases. Germline V CDR1 and CDR2: SGDLS, YYNGEE. J was trimmed by 2 bases and V by 3 bases; bases with no gene match: 7. The CDR3 covers 15 residues. The CDR3 DNA sequence: TGTGCCAGCAGCGCAACCGGGACAGCCAACACTGAAGCTTTCTTT. Translation gives CASSATGTANTEAFF.

This clone was recorded a few times. The chain employs TRBV14 and TRBJ1-1; 7 nucleotides agree with TRBD1. Germline V gene data show CDR1 as SGHDN and CDR2 as FVKESK. The junction had 7 bases not matched to a gene; V was cut back by 0 bases and J by 9 bases. The length of the CDR3 is 14 residues. The CDR3: CASSQEEGARKAFF. DNA for the CDR3: TGTGCCAGCAGCCAAGAGGAGGGGGCCCGTAAAGCTTTCTTT.

This chain connects TRBV3-1 (or the pseudogene TRBV3-2) to TRBJ1-4; unclear D gene. This CDR3 has 14 amino acids. The germline gives CDR1 LGHDT, CDR2 YNNKEL (reference sequence). The V gene lost 5 bases and the J gene lost 5 bases, with 12 bases spanning the gap. In DNA, the CDR3 is TGTGCCAGCAGCTCTCGCGGGCCAAATGAAAAACTGTTTTTT. Translated: CASSSRGPNEKLFF.

This sequence joins TRBV5-1 and TRBJ1-5; D unresolved. The germline gives CDR1 SGHRS, CDR2 YFSETQ. This CDR3 spans 15 amino acids. Trimming stripped 1 base from V and 3 bases from J, with 11 bases between. CDR3 sequence: CASSLLSGNNQPQHF. CDR3 bases: TGCGCCAGCAGCTTGTTGTCCGGGAACAATCAGCCCCAGCATTTT. Complete variable domain (other parts from reference TRBV5-1 and TRBJ1-5): KAGVTQTPRYLIKTRGQQVTLSCSPISGHRSVSWYQQTPGQGLQFLFEYFSETQRNKGNFPGRFSGRQFSNSRSEMNVSTLELGDSALYLCASSLLSGNNQPQHFGDGTRLSIL.

The genes are TRBV2 and TRBJ1-5; no clear D. V dropped 1 base and J dropped 0 bases, with 7 bases sitting between them. Germline V gene sequence: CDR1 SNHLY, CDR2 FYNNEI. This CDR3 is 15 amino acids long. The CDR3 bases are TGTGCCAGCAGTGAAGGGTCCTATAGCAATCAGCCCCAGCATTTT. It translates to CASSEGSYSNQPQHF.

This clone was detected once. J is TRBJ2-3 and V is TRBV3-1 (or the pseudogene TRBV3-2); tentative D call: TRBD1 (6 bases). Germline V gene data show CDR1 as LGHDT and CDR2 as YNNKEL (reference sequence). CDR3 length equals 17 residues. V lost 2 bases, J lost 1 base, and 16 bases lay in between. CDR3 sequence (DNA): TGTGCCAGCAGCCAACAAGCACAGGGTGCGGGCACAGATACGCAGTATTTT. Amino acids: CASSQQAQGAGTDTQYF.

The V call is TRBV19, the J call TRBJ2-7; perhaps TRBD2 as D (6 bases). CDR1 LNHDA and CDR2 SQIVND come from the germline V gene (reference sequence). V shed 0 bases and J shed 1 base, with 10 bases lying between them. This CDR3 has 15 residues. For the CDR3, the DNA is TGTGCCAGTAGTATAGAGGGAAGCGGGTCCTACGAGCAGTACTTC. Translation gives CASSIEGSGSYEQYF.

This chain joins TRBV3-1 (or the pseudogene TRBV3-2) and TRBJ1-1, with D possibly matching TRBD1 (5 bases). Between the trimmed V and J ends, which lost 0 bases and 4 bases, there was a span of 12 bases. Germline V gene data show CDR1 as LGHDT and CDR2 as YNNKEL (reference sequence). This CDR3 spans 15 amino acids. CDR3 sequence: CASSQEGGRSTEAFF. DNA for the CDR3: TGTGCCAGCAGCCAAGAGGGGGGGAGGAGCACTGAAGCTTTCTTT.

This chain connects TRBV6-5 to TRBJ1-6; D remains unclear. The V end was cut by 2 bases, the J end by 2 bases, with 7 bases between. In germline, CDR1 is MNHEY, CDR2 SVGAGI. The CDR3 spans 15 residues. CDR3 in amino acids: CASSYAAAYNSPLHF. The CDR3 coding sequence is TGTGCCAGCAGTTACGCCGCGGCCTATAATTCACCCCTCCACTTT.

The gene calls are TRBV6-2 or TRBV6-3 and TRBJ2-3; perhaps TRBD2 as D (5 bases). Looked up from germline, CDR1 is MNHEY and CDR2 is SVGEGT. V lost 0 bases and J 2 bases, leaving 12 bases between the germline ends. This CDR3 spans 16 amino acids. The CDR3 reads CASSYSGAGHTDTQYF. In DNA, the CDR3 is TGTGCCAGCAGTTACTCGGGAGCAGGCCACACAGATACGCAGTATTTT.

The sample holds one count of this clone. The chain joins TRBV19 to TRBJ2-7, with 9 bases matching TRBD1. Trimming cost V 6 bases and J 1 base; bases outside gene matches: 7. Germline V gives CDR1 LNHDA, CDR2 SQIVND (reference sequence). This CDR3 spans 15 amino acids. DNA of the CDR3: TGTGCCAGTAGACTCCTGGGGACAGGGTCCTACGAGCAGTACTTC. Translated, it gives CASRLLGTGSYEQYF.

This clone showed up just a few times. The chain combines TRBV27 with TRBJ1-1; D is undetermined. The V end was cut by 7 bases, the J end by 1 base, with 16 bases between. The CDR3 extends over 15 amino acids. Germline V gene lookup returns CDR1 MNHEY and CDR2 SMNVEV (reference sequence). CDR3 coding DNA: TGTGCCAGCAAACCATGGGCCCAAGCGAACACTGAAGCTTTCTTT. Translation: CASKPWAQANTEAFF.

In this sample, this clone turned up once. This chain connects TRBV7-9 to TRBJ2-5; 7 nucleotides match TRBD2. V shed 5 bases and J 5 bases; nucleotides not matched to a gene: 8. CDR3 size: 14 residues. Per the germline V gene, CDR1 is SEHNR and CDR2 is FQNEAQ (reference sequence). The CDR3 spells CASSARTRVETQYF. The CDR3 DNA follows: TGTGCCAGCAGCGCCCGGACTAGGGTTGAGACCCAGTACTTC.

The chain uses TRBV5-1 and TRBJ2-5; 8 nucleotides match TRBD1. The trim removed 0 bases at V and 5 bases at J, leaving 6 bases unmatched. CDR1 SGHRS and CDR2 YFSETQ come from the germline V gene. The CDR3 has 15 residues. This CDR3 reads CASSLEANRGETQYF. The CDR3 nucleotides are TGCGCCAGCAGCTTGGAGGCAAACAGGGGGGAGACCCAGTACTTC.